Presented here are 18 T cell receptor beta chains from one specimen sequenced in a study of T-cell reconstitution after alpha-beta-depleted transplantation in children. Preparing the TCRbeta library involved the use of unique molecular identifiers. Each CDR3 protein gets one entry after TCRdb re-called the PCR reads with MiXCR. The sample lists under 300,000 distinct CDR3 sequences; about 9.9% were seen once. The sample in question was peripheral blood, obtained 180 days after TCRalphabeta/CD19-depleted stem cell transplant. The receptors were gathered from a male patient between 2 and 15 years old who had a stem cell transplant for chronic granulomatous disease, so the T cells may come from the graft donor.

This clonotype was detected many times. The chain recombines TRBV11-2 with TRBJ2-6; a possible D gene is TRBD2 (6 bases). The V and J ends lost 5 bases and 13 bases respectively, with 18 bases between them. Per the germline V gene, CDR1 is SGHAT and CDR2 is FQNNGV. The CDR3 runs to 14 residues. The DNA of the CDR3 is TGTGCCAGCAGCCCGCGGCGGGACTCTCCGGTCCTGACTTTC. The encoded protein is CASSPRRDSPVLTF.

This clonotype was counted at least ten times. The gene calls are TRBV20-1 and TRBJ2-2; TRBD2 agrees at 10 bases. This CDR3 has 14 amino acids. Germline V gene lookup returns CDR1 DFQATT and CDR2 SNEGSKA (reference sequence). The V segment lost 7 bases and the J segment 8 bases; nucleotides outside the gene matches: 10. CDR3 coding DNA: TGCAGTGGGGCCCCTAGCGGGAGTGTGGGGGAGCTGTTTTTT. This gives the protein CSGAPSGSVGELFF.

This clonotype has ten or more counts. The chain joins TRBV28 to TRBJ2-7; TRBD2 matches 10 bases. After removal of 5 bases from V and 2 bases from J, the junction contained 6 bases not matched to a gene. CDR3 size: 15 residues. Germline values: CDR1 MDHEN, CDR2 SYDVKM. The CDR3 DNA follows: TGTGCCAGCAGTCGTACTAGCGGGAAAACCTACGAGCAGTACTTC. Encoded protein: CASSRTSGKTYEQYF.

This clonotype was seen many times. V and J are TRBV9 and TRBJ1-5; no clear D gene. Germline V CDR1 and CDR2: SGDLS, YYNGEE. Trimming removed 0 bases at V and 4 bases at J, with 5 bases between. This CDR3 has 13 residues. The CDR3 here is CASSVGSNQPQHF. The DNA for the CDR3 is TGTGCCAGCAGCGTAGGGTCGAATCAGCCCCAGCATTTT.

Worth noting for this clonotype: A much larger clone lies one base from this, so it may be a read error. The chain has TRBV12-3 or TRBV12-4 and TRBJ2-1, with 7 bases lining up with TRBD1. The CDR3 is 15 residues long. The V gene end was trimmed by 4 bases and the J gene end by 8 bases; junction bases not matched to a gene: 11. The CDR3 protein is CASSSTGAPTDEQFF. In DNA, the CDR3 is TGTGCCAGCAGTTCCACAGGGGCACCCACGGATGAGCAGTTCTTC.

This clonotype came up many times. The chain links TRBV5-6 to TRBJ2-3; 8 bases are shared with TRBD2. The CDR3 runs 17 residues. V lost 4 bases, J lost 0 bases, and 10 bases stayed unmatched. Germline V gene sequence: CDR1 SGHDT, CDR2 YYEEEE. CDR3 nucleotides: TGTGCCAGCAGCCCCCTCCCGGGGGGGCCTAGCACAGATACGCAGTATTTT. It translates to CASSPLPGGPSTDTQYF. The full variable domain, its missing parts supplied by reference TRBV5-6 and TRBJ2-3, is DAGVTQSPTHLIKTRGQQVTLRCSPKSGHDTVSWYQQALGQGPQFIFQYYEEEERQRGNFPDRFSGHQFPNYSSELNVNALLLGDSALYLCASSPLPGGPSTDTQYFGPGTRLTVL.

This clonotype was observed at least ten times. This chain joins TRBV14 and TRBJ2-5; D perhaps matches TRBD1 (6 bases). In germline, CDR1 is SGHDN, CDR2 FVKESK. The CDR3 consists of 18 residues. V lost 3 bases and J lost 2, with 22 bases in between. Here the CDR3 DNA reads TGTGCCAGCAGCCATTTTAATTTCCGGGACACCTTACAAGAGACCCAGTACTTC. Protein product: CASSHFNFRDTLQETQYF.

This clonotype was seen ten or more times. This chain connects TRBV3-1 to TRBJ2-5; D gene ambiguous. V was pared by 2 bases and J by 2 bases, with 15 bases between. Germline CDR1 is LGHDT and CDR2 is YNNKEL (reference sequence). The CDR3 spans 16 residues. CDR3 in amino acids: CASSQLLGRSQETQYF. CDR3 coding DNA: TGTGCCAGCAGCCAACTTTTGGGCAGATCTCAAGAGACCCAGTACTTC.

This clonotype was seen many times. The V and J genes are TRBV20-1 and TRBJ2-3; D may be TRBD2 (6 bases). Germline assignment: CDR1 DFQATT and CDR2 SNEGSKA (reference sequence). There are 14 residues in the CDR3. V was pared by 3 bases and J by 5 bases, with 15 bases between. The CDR3 DNA follows: TGCAGTGCTAGCCGCGGGACTCCGGGAGATACGCAGTATTTT. This translates into CSASRGTPGDTQYF.

The chain couples TRBV3-1 to TRBJ1-3, with D unclear. Germline CDR1 LGHDT, CDR2 YNNKEL (reference sequence). The CDR3 covers 15 residues. V lost 2 bases, J lost 0 bases, and 8 bases lay in between. CDR3: CASSQNPASGNTIYF. CDR3 nucleotide sequence: TGTGCCAGCAGCCAAAATCCGGCCTCTGGAAACACCATATATTTT.

This clonotype was counted many times. The V gene is TRBV15, the J gene TRBJ2-5, with D perhaps matching TRBD2 (5 bases). This CDR3 has 16 residues. CDR1 is LNHNV and CDR2 is YYDKDF in the germline V gene (reference sequence). V was shortened by 4 bases and J by 1 base, with 16 bases between the two germline ends. This CDR3 is CATSKDRRQSQETQYF. In DNA form, the CDR3 reads TGTGCCACCAGCAAAGATAGGAGGCAGAGCCAAGAGACCCAGTACTTC.

Ten or more counts support this clonotype. V gene TRBV20-1 combines with J gene TRBJ2-3; no definite D call. Germline V CDR1 and CDR2: DFQATT, SNEGSKA (reference sequence). V lost 3 bases to trimming and J lost 4 bases, with 5 bases between them. The CDR3 length is 11 residues. The CDR3 coding sequence is TGCAGTGCTAGTAGGGCAGATACGCAGTATTTT. Translated: CSASRADTQYF.

This clonotype was counted at least ten times. The chain couples TRBV4-2 to TRBJ2-1; 9 positions match TRBD2. V shed 0 bases and J 4 bases; nucleotides not matched to a gene: 4. This CDR3 has 16 amino acids. The germline CDR1 and CDR2 sequences are LGHNA and YNFKEQ. CDR3 sequence: CASSQDSSGAYNEQFF. CDR3 nucleotides: TGTGCCAGCAGCCAAGACTCTAGCGGGGCTTACAATGAGCAGTTCTTC.

Many counts were recorded for this clonotype. V is TRBV19 and J is TRBJ1-1; TRBD1 aligns across 9 bases. Germline trimming cut 5 bases from V and 3 bases from J; bases unmatched to any gene: 4. Germline CDR1 LNHDA, CDR2 SQIVND (reference sequence). The CDR3 has 14 residues. The CDR3 sequence: CASSPQGADTEAFF. DNA for the CDR3: TGTGCCAGTAGTCCACAGGGGGCAGACACTGAAGCTTTCTTT.

This clonotype was seen at least ten times. The chain is built from TRBV19 and TRBJ2-7, with D perhaps matching TRBD1 (6 bases). In germline, CDR1 is LNHDA, CDR2 SQIVND (reference sequence). The ends were cut back, 4 bases at V and 1 base at J, with 8 bases in the middle. CDR3 size: 13 residues. The CDR3, as DNA: TGTGCCAGTAGTAAAGGGACATCCTACGAGCAGTACTTC. Residues: CASSKGTSYEQYF. The variable domain in full, completed from reference TRBV19 and TRBJ2-7, reads DGGITQSPKYLFRKEGQNVTLSCEQNLNHDAMYWYRQDPGQGLRLIYYSQIVNDFQKGDIAEGYSVSREKKESFPLTVTSAQKNPTAFYLCASSKGTSYEQYFGPGTRLTVT.

At least ten counts were recorded for this clonotype. V and J are TRBV12-3 or TRBV12-4 and TRBJ2-7; D call uncertain. The V and J ends lost 4 bases and 3 bases respectively, with 10 bases between them. The CDR3 consists of 13 residues. Here the CDR3 DNA reads TGTGCCAGCAGTTCACTTGCTCTCTACGAGCAGTACTTC. Protein product: CASSSLALYEQYF.

This clonotype showed up many times. This sequence joins TRBV5-1 and TRBJ2-7; D remains unclear. V dropped 0 bases and J dropped 3 bases, with 7 bases sitting between them. Germline V lookup: CDR1 SGHRS, CDR2 YFSETQ. This CDR3 has 13 residues. CDR3 in amino acids: CASSLGIDYEQYF. The CDR3 DNA follows: TGCGCCAGCAGCTTGGGGATCGACTACGAGCAGTACTTC.

This clonotype was observed many times. This rearrangement joins TRBV12-3 or TRBV12-4 to TRBJ2-7; D is undetermined. The CDR3 runs 14 residues. V was cut by 6 bases and J by 3 bases, with 15 bases left in between. The CDR3 reads CASRSLRPLYEQYF. The DNA for the CDR3 is TGTGCCAGCAGGTCCCTTAGGCCCCTCTACGAGCAGTACTTC.